This T cell receptor beta chain was captured by sequencing in a study of Ad26.COV2.S vaccination and SARS-CoV-2 variants. Overall study: Once or twice, 56 days apart, Ad26.COV2.S was delivered intramuscularly.

Germline V CDR1 and CDR2: MRHNA, SNTAGT. V lost 2 bases and J lost 7; bases outside the gene matches: 4. The CDR3 spans 15 residues. Assay used: immunoSEQ multiplex PCR; TCRdb lists only in-frame clones, some missing. The sample consists of about 400,000 clones, around 89% of them appearing once. Treatment in this sample: some 20 received Ad26.COV2.S at low or high dose, single or two shots; about 5 received placebo; per-sample allocation not given. It was on day 63 after the first vaccine or placebo injection that samples were taken. Regarding this clone: As yet, its antigen is unknown.

The study's findings and limits: There was reportedly substantial breadth in spike-specific CD8+ and CD4+ T cell responses after vaccination.

The material was peripheral blood, obtained in a trial of Ad26.COV2.S vaccine versus placebo. This receptor was taken from a person aged 18-65 years who received the Ad26.COV2.S COVID-19 vaccine or a placebo. V is TRBV6-4 and J is TRBJ1-6; 8 nucleotides agree with TRBD1. CDR3 DNA: TGTGCCAGCAGTGACCTCGCAGGGGGCAATTCACCCCTCCACTTT. It is translated as CASSDLAGGNSPLHF.